Sequencing of this T cell receptor (beta chain) was carried out in a study of T cells after yellow fever vaccination. Broader study findings: Across the CD4 and CD8 compartments, a small share of clonotypes was present in both.

The authors made TCR cDNA by 5'RACE template switching, adding a universal primer site and UMIs. One entry per CDR3 protein, called by TCRdb with MiXCR from the 5' RACE reads. The sample has some 300,000 distinct CDR3 sequences, about 10% seen once. The CDR3 sequence is 14 residues long. Per the germline V gene, CDR1 is SNHLY and CDR2 is FYNNEI. V lost 4 bases and J lost 9; bases outside the gene matches: 4. This clonotype was found a few times. Its cognate antigen is unknown. The sequencing here drew on CD4+ T cells sorted from PBMCs, taken 45 days after the yellow fever booster vaccination. This sequence originates from a man aged 18 to 29 who received the YFV17D yellow fever vaccine. The V gene is TRBV2, the J gene TRBJ1-6; the match to TRBD1 covers 9 bases. CDR3 loop: CASSAGTGRSPLHF. CDR3 DNA sequence: TGTGCCAGCAGTGCCGGGACAGGGCGTTCACCCCTCCACTTT.